This entry lists 20 T cell receptor beta chains sequenced from one sample in a study of blood T cells in healthy people across ages. For the second PCR, which ran for roughly 6 to 12 cycles, a sample-barcoded 5' primer and a J-beta primer mix were used. One entry per CDR3 protein results from TCRdb running MiXCR on the 5' RACE reads. The sample yields more than 900,000 distinct CDR3 sequences, approximately 26% seen once. In addition, the sample was reused for a study of T cells of mothers and their children.

Sequenced material: blood. These receptors all come from a girl aged 2 to 9 in good health.

V gene TRBV12-3 or TRBV12-4 combines with J gene TRBJ2-3, with 8 bases lining up with TRBD2. The V gene end was trimmed by 7 bases and the J gene end by 1 base; junction bases not matched to a gene: 7. This CDR3 spans 15 amino acids. CDR3 in DNA: TGTGCCAGCATCTCTGCGGGAGGCGGCACAGATACGCAGTATTTT. It yields the protein CASISAGGGTDTQYF.

The sample holds a few counts of this clonotype. This chain uses TRBV28 with TRBJ2-7, with a possible D match to TRBD1 (5 bases). Per germline, CDR1 MDHEN and CDR2 SYDVKM. Deletions cut 5 bases from V and 9 bases from J, with 17 bases between. This CDR3 region has 13 residues. CDR3: CASSRSSGSGQYF. As DNA, the CDR3 is TGTGCCAGCAGTCGCTCCTCAGGGTCCGGGCAGTACTTC.

The rearrangement uses TRBV4-1 and TRBJ2-5; D is unclear. V lost 3 bases and J 2 bases, leaving 7 bases between the germline ends. Germline CDR1 and CDR2: MGHRA and YSYEKL. CDR3 size: 13 residues. The CDR3 loop is CASSHYIQETQYF. For the CDR3, the DNA is TGCGCCAGCAGCCATTATATTCAAGAGACCCAGTACTTC.

This chain's CDR3 is CASSENPEEFNEKLFF. Written as DNA, the CDR3 is TGTGCCAGCAGTGAAAATCCTGAGGAATTTAATGAAAAACTGTTTTTT. The rearrangement joins TRBV2 to TRBJ1-4, with D uncertain. This CDR3 is built from 16 residues. CDR1 SNHLY and CDR2 FYNNEI come from the germline V gene. Trimming left V 2 bases short and J 4 bases short, with 14 bases between.

This clonotype has just a few counts. Here the CDR3 reads CSVEPGTGGYEQYF. CDR3 nucleotides: TGCAGCGTTGAACCCGGGACAGGGGGCTACGAGCAGTACTTC. The chain has TRBV29-1 and TRBJ2-7; 11 nucleotides agree with TRBD1. Germline lookup yields CDR1 SQVTM and CDR2 ANQGSEA. There are 14 residues in the CDR3. The V segment lost 2 bases and the J segment 3 bases; nucleotides outside the gene matches: 3.

The chain joins TRBV27 to TRBJ1-1; weak D call: TRBD1 (6 bases). This CDR3 has 14 amino acids. V lost 5 bases to trimming and J lost 5 bases, with 15 bases between them. Germline CDR1 MNHEY, CDR2 SMNVEV (reference sequence). The CDR3 bases are TGTGCCAGCAGTCCCCCCAGAGGGGGGACTGAAGCTTTCTTT. This translates into CASSPPRGGTEAFF.

Here the CDR3 reads CSVEMPGQGYNEQFF. DNA for the CDR3: TGCAGCGTCGAAATGCCGGGACAGGGATACAATGAGCAGTTCTTC. The genes are TRBV29-1 and TRBJ2-1; TRBD1 matches at 9 bases. The V and J ends lost 6 bases and 4 bases, in that order; junction bases with no gene match: 10. The CDR3 has 15 residues. The germline CDR1 and CDR2 sequences are SQVTM and ANQGSEA.

A few counts support this clonotype. V is TRBV4-1 and J is TRBJ2-5, with TRBD1 matching 7 bases. The CDR3 covers 15 residues. V lost 4 bases to trimming and J lost 4 bases; unmatched junction nucleotides: 9. The germline gives CDR1 MGHRA, CDR2 YSYEKL. This CDR3 is CASSPRQGMGETQYF. The CDR3 DNA reads as TGCGCCAGCAGCCCGAGACAGGGAATGGGAGAGACCCAGTACTTC.

This clonotype was observed a few times. The chain is built from TRBV20-1 and TRBJ2-5; D gene ambiguous. The CDR3 extends over 12 amino acids. The germline V gene encodes CDR1 DFQATT and CDR2 SNEGSKA (reference sequence). Deletions cut 0 bases from V and 11 bases from J, with 13 bases between. The CDR3 DNA follows: TGCAGTGCTAGAGATCAGTTAGTTGGGCAGTACTTC. As protein: CSARDQLVGQYF.

The chain recombines TRBV7-9 with TRBJ2-5; D remains ambiguous. The CDR3 contains 14 residues. The germline gives CDR1 SEHNR, CDR2 FQNEAQ (reference sequence). The ends were cut back, 4 bases at V and 4 bases at J, with 13 bases in the middle. CDR3 nucleotides: TGTGCCAGCAGCTCTAGAAGGGAAGTAGAGACCCAGTACTTC. This codes for CASSSRREVETQYF.

DNA of the CDR3: TGCAGTGCTCCCGGACAGGGAGGAGAGACCCAGTACTTC. It encodes CSAPGQGGETQYF. The chain combines TRBV20-1 with TRBJ2-5; 8 nucleotides align to TRBD1. CDR1 and CDR2 from the germline V gene are DFQATT and SNEGSKA (reference sequence). This CDR3 comprises 13 residues. V lost 5 bases and J lost 4; bases outside the gene matches: 6.

Of note for this clonotype: A read error may produce the germline difference seen at one junction end. The chain combines TRBV6-1 with TRBJ2-7; 8 nucleotides align to TRBD1. The germline V gene encodes CDR1 MNHNS and CDR2 SASEGT. This CDR3 has 14 amino acids. The CDR3 DNA follows: TGTGCCAGCAGTGGCGACAGGGGCCCCTACGAGCGGTACTTC. Translating it yields CASSGDRGPYERYF.

V is TRBV20-1 and J is TRBJ2-1; 11 bases match TRBD2. The germline V gene encodes CDR1 DFQATT and CDR2 SNEGSKA (reference sequence). This CDR3 contains 15 residues. V lost 3 bases to trimming and J lost 5 bases; unmatched junction nucleotides: 6. For the CDR3, the DNA is TGCAGTGCTAGGCGACTAGCGGGGTTCGACAATGAGCAGTTCTTC. This translates into CSARRLAGFDNEQFF.

The chain carries TRBV4-1 and TRBJ2-2; no definite D call. Trimming pared 0 bases from V and 4 bases from J, leaving 9 bases between. CDR3 length equals 15 residues. Germline loops: CDR1 MGHRA, CDR2 YSYEKL. The CDR3 coding sequence is TGCGCCAGCAGCCAAGAGAGAGAAGTCACCGGGGAGCTGTTTTTT. Translation: CASSQEREVTGELFF.

This clonotype was detected many times. The rearrangement uses TRBV20-1 and TRBJ2-5; 9 nucleotides agree with TRBD1. The V segment lost 5 bases and the J segment 4 bases; nucleotides outside the gene matches: 8. The CDR3 is 14 residues long. Per germline, CDR1 DFQATT and CDR2 SNEGSKA (reference sequence). This CDR3 is CSARETGGGETQYF. CDR3 nucleotides: TGCAGTGCTCGGGAGACAGGGGGGGGAGAGACCCAGTACTTC.

This clonotype occurred a few times. This chain joins TRBV29-1 and TRBJ2-3, with 8 bases aligning to TRBD1. The CDR3 is 14 residues long. Trimming took 7 bases from V and 3 from J; bases not matched to a gene: 9. Germline V gives CDR1 SQVTM, CDR2 ANQGSEA. CDR3 in amino acids: CSGGTGGSTDTQYF. DNA for the CDR3: TGCAGCGGAGGGACAGGAGGTAGTACAGATACGCAGTATTTT.

CDR3: CASSLNLYGYTF. CDR3 in DNA: TGTGCCAGCAGTTTAAACTTATATGGCTACACCTTC. This sequence joins TRBV28 and TRBJ1-2; D uncertain. The CDR3 is made up of 12 amino acids. Germline lookup yields CDR1 MDHEN and CDR2 SYDVKM. Trimming stripped 2 bases from V and 5 bases from J, with 6 bases between.

The chain links TRBV7-9 to TRBJ1-1; D is possibly TRBD1 (6 bases). The CDR3 is 16 amino acids. Germline V CDR1 and CDR2: SEHNR, FQNEAQ (reference sequence). V gave up 1 base and J gave up 0 bases, with 12 bases separating them. The CDR3 coding sequence is TGTGCCAGCAGCTTAGTCGGCAGGGGAATGAACACTGAAGCTTTCTTT. This translates into CASSLVGRGMNTEAFF.

The chain links TRBV10-3 to TRBJ2-3; 12 positions agree with TRBD1. Trimming cost V 10 bases and J 2 bases; bases outside gene matches: 16. This CDR3 has 18 amino acids. The germline V gene encodes CDR1 ENHRY and CDR2 SYGVKD. CDR3 sequence reads: CATLNRDRGRIDTDTQYF. The CDR3 nucleotides are TGTGCCACCCTAAACCGGGACAGGGGGCGAATAGACACAGATACGCAGTATTTT.

This clonotype was detected a few times. The rearrangement uses TRBV18 and TRBJ2-1; D perhaps matches TRBD2 (5 bases). Trimming removed 6 bases from V and 0 bases from J, with 12 bases in between. CDR1 is KGHSH and CDR2 is LQKENI in the germline V gene. The CDR3 contains 15 residues. As DNA, the CDR3 is TGTGCCAGCTCCCCTTTAGGGAGCTCCTACAATGAGCAGTTCTTC. Protein product: CASSPLGSSYNEQFF.